This TCR beta chain was found in a study of shared clonotypes between healthy human individuals. The CDR3 is 17 residues long. Germline V lookup: CDR1 MGHDK, CDR2 SYGVNS. V was clipped by 4 bases and J by 3 bases, with 18 bases between them. General study findings and limits: Sorted-subset sequencing, rarefaction showed, was incomplete despite large depth. A handful of donors held about 4.6% of naive CD4 clonotypes in common.

Assay execution proceeded at the deep level. Assay: immunoSEQ multiplex PCR; the TCRdb copy retains only in-frame clones and omits some. Of some 1 million clones in the sample, roughly 80% were seen once. Within Nashville, Tennessee resided all donors, each a Caucasian adult. As for this clone: Its target is not known.

V is TRBV25-1 and J is TRBJ1-4; a possible D gene is TRBD1 (5 bases). The sequence derives from a man aged 18 to 29 in good health. The sample taken for sequencing was memory CD4+ T cells sorted from blood. As to subset: CD45RA-negative fraction. The CDR3 loop is CASSVAGLGAANEKLFF. In DNA form, the CDR3 reads TGTGCCAGCAGTGTCGCGGGGCTAGGGGCAGCTAATGAAAAACTGTTTTTT.